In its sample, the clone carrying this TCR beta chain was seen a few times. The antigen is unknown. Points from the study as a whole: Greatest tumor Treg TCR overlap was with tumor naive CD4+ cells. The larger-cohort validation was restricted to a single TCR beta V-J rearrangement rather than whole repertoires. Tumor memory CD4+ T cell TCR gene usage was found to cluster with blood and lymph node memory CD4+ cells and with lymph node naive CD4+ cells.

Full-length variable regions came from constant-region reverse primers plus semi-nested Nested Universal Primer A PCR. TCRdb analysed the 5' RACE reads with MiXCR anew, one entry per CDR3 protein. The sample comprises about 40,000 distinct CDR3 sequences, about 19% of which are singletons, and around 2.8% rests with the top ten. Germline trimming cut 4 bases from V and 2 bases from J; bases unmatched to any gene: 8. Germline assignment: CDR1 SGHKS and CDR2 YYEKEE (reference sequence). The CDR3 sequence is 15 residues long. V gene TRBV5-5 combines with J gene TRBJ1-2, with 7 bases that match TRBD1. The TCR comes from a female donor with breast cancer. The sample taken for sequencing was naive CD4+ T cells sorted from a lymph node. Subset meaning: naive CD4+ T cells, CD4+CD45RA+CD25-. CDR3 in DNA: TGTGCCAGCAGCCGACAGGGACAAACCAACTATGGCTACACCTTC. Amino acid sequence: CASSRQGQTNYGYTF.